One and the same sample provided the 6 T cell receptor beta chains below, sequenced in a study of blood T cell repertoires in COVID-19. The table came from immunoSEQ multiplex PCR; TCRdb's copy has only in-frame clones and leaves some out. The sample lists more than 200,000 clones, about 90% occurring once. Sample: PBMCs or T cells enriched from blood (not recorded which). These receptors all stem from a woman aged 25 to 39 with acute COVID-19.

This sequence joins TRBV5-8 and TRBJ2-3; 13 nucleotides match TRBD2. After removal of 0 bases from V and 4 bases from J, the junction contained 2 bases not matched to a gene. The germline gives CDR1 SGHTS, CDR2 YDEGEE. The CDR3 consists of 16 residues. As DNA, the CDR3 is TGTGCCAGCAGCTTGGGACTAGCGGGAGGTTCAGATACGCAGTATTTT. Its translation: CASSLGLAGGSDTQYF.

This clone has a handful of counts. The V and J genes are TRBV29-1 and TRBJ1-1, with D uncertain. From germline, CDR1 is SQVTM and CDR2 ANQGSEA. Trimming took off 0 bases at V and 1 base at J, with 9 bases between the two ends. This CDR3 region has 14 residues. The CDR3 loop is CSVEEAVSNTEAFF. The CDR3, as DNA: TGCAGCGTTGAAGAGGCGGTATCGAACACTGAAGCTTTCTTT.

This clone was observed once. The chain recombines TRBV5-5 with TRBJ1-4, with D unclear. Per germline, CDR1 SGHKS and CDR2 YYEKEE (reference sequence). V was trimmed by 0 bases and J by 3 bases, leaving 6 bases between them. The length of the CDR3 is 14 residues. The CDR3 coding sequence is TGTGCCAGCAGCTTGGGTAGCGCTAATGAAAAACTGTTTTTT. Protein product: CASSLGSANEKLFF.

The CDR3 is CASIRTGSFQPQHF. As DNA, the CDR3 is TGTGCCAGCATCAGAACAGGGTCATTTCAGCCCCAGCATTTT. The chain uses TRBV6-5 and TRBJ1-5, with D possibly matching TRBD1 (6 bases). V gave up 7 bases and J gave up 6 bases, with 16 bases separating them. CDR1 and CDR2 (germline): MNHEY, SVGAGI. The CDR3 loop spans 14 amino acids.

V usage is TRBV18 and J usage is TRBJ1-1, with 9 bases that match TRBD1. Trimming took 3 bases from V and 3 from J; bases not matched to a gene: 5. The CDR3 consists of 15 residues. Germline V gene lookup returns CDR1 KGHSH and CDR2 LQKENI. DNA of the CDR3: TGTGCCAGCTCACCCCTCCGGGACAGGGACACTGAAGCTTTCTTT. This codes for CASSPLRDRDTEAFF.

The chain couples TRBV7-2 to TRBJ2-7; D is possibly TRBD2 (5 bases). This CDR3 contains 12 residues. V lost 9 bases to trimming and J lost 7 bases, with 16 bases between them. Germline assignment: CDR1 SGHTA and CDR2 FQGNSA. The CDR3, as DNA: TGTGCCAGTCGGTCTCGTACTAGGGAGCAGTACTTC. Translated: CASRSRTREQYF.